The clone carrying this TCR beta chain was found a few times. This sample was taken from a study of response to subunit inactivated influenza vaccine. Each CDR3 protein is one row after TCRdb ran MiXCR on the RT-PCR reads. Altogether hundreds of thousands of distinct CDR3 sequences are present, 7.6% being singletons, with the ten largest covering about an eighth. CDR3 length equals 15 residues. V gave up 0 bases and J gave up 1 base, with 10 bases separating them. The germline gives CDR1 MNHEY, CDR2 SVGAGI. This chain joins TRBV6-5 and TRBJ2-7; a possible D gene is TRBD1 (5 bases). The sequencing here drew on PBMCs from blood, taken roughly 24 months after vaccination. The receptor comes from a man between 50 and 69 years old who received an inactivated influenza vaccine. CDR3 sequence (DNA): TGTGCCAGCAGTTACTCGGGGCTTGCGTCCTACGAGCAGTACTTC. It yields the protein CASSYSGLASYEQYF.